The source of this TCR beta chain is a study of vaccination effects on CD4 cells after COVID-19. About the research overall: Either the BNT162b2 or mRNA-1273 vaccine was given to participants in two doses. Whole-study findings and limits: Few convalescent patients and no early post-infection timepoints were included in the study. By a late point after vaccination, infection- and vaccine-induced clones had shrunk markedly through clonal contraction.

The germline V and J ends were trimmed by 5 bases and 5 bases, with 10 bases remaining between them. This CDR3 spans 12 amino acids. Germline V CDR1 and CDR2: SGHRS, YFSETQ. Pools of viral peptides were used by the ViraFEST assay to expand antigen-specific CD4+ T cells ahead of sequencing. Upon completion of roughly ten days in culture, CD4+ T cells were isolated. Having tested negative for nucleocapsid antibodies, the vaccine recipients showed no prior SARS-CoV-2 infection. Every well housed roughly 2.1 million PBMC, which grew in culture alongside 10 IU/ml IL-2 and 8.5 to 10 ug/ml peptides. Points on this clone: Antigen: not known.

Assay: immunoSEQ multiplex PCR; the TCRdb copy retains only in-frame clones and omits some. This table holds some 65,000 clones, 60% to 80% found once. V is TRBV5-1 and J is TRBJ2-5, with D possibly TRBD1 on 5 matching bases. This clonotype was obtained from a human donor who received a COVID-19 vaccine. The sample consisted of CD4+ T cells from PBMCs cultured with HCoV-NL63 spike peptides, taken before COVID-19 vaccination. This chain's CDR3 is CASRGAGETQYF. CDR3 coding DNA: TGCGCCAGCAGAGGGGCCGGGGAGACCCAGTACTTC.